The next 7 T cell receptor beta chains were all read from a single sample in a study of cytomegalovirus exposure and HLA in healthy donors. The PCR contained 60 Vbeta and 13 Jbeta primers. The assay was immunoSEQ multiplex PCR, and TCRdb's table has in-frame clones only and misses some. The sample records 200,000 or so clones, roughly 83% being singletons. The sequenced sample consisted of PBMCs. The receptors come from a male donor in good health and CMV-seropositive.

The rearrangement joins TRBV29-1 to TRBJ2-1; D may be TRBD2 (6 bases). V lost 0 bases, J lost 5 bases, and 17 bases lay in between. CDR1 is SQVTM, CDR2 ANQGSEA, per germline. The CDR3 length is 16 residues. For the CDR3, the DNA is TGCAGCGTTGAAGAGCCCTCCGGAGAGCGGGACAATGAGCAGTTCTTC. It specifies CSVEEPSGERDNEQFF.

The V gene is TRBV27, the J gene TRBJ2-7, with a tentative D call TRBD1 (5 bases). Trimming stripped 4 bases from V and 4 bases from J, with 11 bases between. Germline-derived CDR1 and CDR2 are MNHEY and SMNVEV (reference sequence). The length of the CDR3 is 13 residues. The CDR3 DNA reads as TGTGCCAGCAGTTACAGGAGAAATTACGAGCAGTACTTC. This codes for CASSYRRNYEQYF.

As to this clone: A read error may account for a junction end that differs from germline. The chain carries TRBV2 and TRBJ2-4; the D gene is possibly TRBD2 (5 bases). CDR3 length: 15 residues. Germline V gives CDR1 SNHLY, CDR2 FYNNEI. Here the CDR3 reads CASTEGARGTSIQYF. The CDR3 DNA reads TGTGCCAGCACTGAAGGTGCCCGCGGTACTAGCATTCAGTACTTC.

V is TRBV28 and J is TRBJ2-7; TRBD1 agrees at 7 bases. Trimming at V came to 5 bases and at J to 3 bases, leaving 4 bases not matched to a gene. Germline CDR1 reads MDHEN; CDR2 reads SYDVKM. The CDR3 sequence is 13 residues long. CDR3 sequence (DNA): TGTGCCAGCAGTGGGACAGACCACTACGAGCAGTACTTC. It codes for CASSGTDHYEQYF.

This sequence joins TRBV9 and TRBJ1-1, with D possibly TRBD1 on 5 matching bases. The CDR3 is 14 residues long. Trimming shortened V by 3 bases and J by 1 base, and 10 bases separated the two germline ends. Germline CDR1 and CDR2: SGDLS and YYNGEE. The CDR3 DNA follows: TGTGCCAGCAGCGCCCTGGGGGGGAACACTGAAGCTTTCTTT. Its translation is CASSALGGNTEAFF.

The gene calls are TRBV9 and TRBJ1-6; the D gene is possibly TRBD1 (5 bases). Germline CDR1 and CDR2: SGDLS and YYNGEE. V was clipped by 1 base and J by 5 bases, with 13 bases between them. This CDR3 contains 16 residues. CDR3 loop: CASSVYAGLNNSPLHF. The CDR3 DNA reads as TGTGCCAGCAGCGTATACGCAGGGCTGAATAATTCACCCCTCCACTTT.

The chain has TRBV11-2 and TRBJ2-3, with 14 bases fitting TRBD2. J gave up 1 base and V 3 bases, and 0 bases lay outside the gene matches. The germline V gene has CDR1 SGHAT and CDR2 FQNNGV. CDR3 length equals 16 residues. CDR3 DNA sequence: TGTGCCAGCAGCTTGACTAGCGGGAGGGGCACAGATACGCAGTATTTT. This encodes CASSLTSGRGTDTQYF.